This T cell receptor beta chain was sequenced for a study of blood T cell repertoires in COVID-19. Overall study context: PBMCs, B-cell-depleted T cells, or T cells were the source of the cDNA or gDNA that made up the material.

Generated by immunoSEQ multiplex PCR, the TCRdb table keeps only in-frame clones and is missing some. The sample carries about 170,000 clones, 88% recorded once. The CDR3 consists of 14 residues. Germline-derived CDR1 and CDR2 are LNHDA and SQIVND (reference sequence). V lost 3 bases and J lost 2, with 11 bases in between. Sequencing used peripheral blood. V gene TRBV19 combines with J gene TRBJ2-7; D is ambiguous. This TCR came from a man aged 50 to 60 who had recovered from COVID-19. The CDR3 spells CASSMQNSPYEQYF. The CDR3 nucleotides are TGTGCCAGTAGTATGCAGAACAGTCCCTACGAGCAGTACTTC. The whole variable domain, filled in from reference TRBV19 and TRBJ2-7, reads DGGITQSPKYLFRKEGQNVTLSCEQNLNHDAMYWYRQDPGQGLRLIYYSQIVNDFQKGDIAEGYSVSREKKESFPLTVTSAQKNPTAFYLCASSMQNSPYEQYFGPGTRLTVT.